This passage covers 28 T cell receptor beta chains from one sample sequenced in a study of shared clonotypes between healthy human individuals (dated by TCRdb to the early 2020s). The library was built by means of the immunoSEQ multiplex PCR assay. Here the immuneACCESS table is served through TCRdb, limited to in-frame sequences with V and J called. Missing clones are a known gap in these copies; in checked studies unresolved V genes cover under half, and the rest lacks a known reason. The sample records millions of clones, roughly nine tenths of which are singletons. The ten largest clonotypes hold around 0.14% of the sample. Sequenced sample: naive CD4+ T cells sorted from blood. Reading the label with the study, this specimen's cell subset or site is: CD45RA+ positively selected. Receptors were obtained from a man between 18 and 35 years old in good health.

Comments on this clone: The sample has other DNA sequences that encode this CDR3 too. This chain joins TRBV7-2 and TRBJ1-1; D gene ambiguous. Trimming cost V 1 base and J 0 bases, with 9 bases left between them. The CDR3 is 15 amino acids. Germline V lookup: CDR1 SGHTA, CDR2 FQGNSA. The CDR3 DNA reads TGTGCCAGCAGCTTAGTAGCGGGAGTGAACACTGAAGCTTTCTTT. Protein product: CASSLVAGVNTEAFF.

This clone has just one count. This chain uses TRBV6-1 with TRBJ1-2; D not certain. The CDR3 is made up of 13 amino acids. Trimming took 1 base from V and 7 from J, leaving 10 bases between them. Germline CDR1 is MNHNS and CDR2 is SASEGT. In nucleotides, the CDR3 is TGTGCCAGCAGTGAAGTGGTCAGGTCTGGCTACACCTTC. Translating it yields CASSEVVRSGYTF.

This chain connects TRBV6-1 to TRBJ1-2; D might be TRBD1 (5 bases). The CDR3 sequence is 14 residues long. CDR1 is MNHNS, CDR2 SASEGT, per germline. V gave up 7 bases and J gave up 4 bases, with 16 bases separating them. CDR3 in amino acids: CASMGVRWGYGYTF. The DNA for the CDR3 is TGTGCCAGCATGGGGGTGCGGTGGGGCTATGGCTACACCTTC.

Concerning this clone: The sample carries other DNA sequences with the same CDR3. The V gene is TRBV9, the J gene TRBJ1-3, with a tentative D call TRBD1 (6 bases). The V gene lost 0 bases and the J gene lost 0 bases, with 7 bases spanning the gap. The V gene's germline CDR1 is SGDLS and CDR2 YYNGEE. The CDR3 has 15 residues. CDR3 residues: CASSVGGASGNTIYF. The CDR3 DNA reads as TGTGCCAGCAGCGTAGGGGGGGCCTCTGGAAACACCATATATTTT.

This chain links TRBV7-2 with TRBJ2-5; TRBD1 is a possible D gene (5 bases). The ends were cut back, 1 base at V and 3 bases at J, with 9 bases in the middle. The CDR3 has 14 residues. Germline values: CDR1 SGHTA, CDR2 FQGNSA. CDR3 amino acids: CASSLVAGKETQYF. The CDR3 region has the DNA TGTGCCAGCAGCTTAGTAGCAGGGAAAGAGACCCAGTACTTC.

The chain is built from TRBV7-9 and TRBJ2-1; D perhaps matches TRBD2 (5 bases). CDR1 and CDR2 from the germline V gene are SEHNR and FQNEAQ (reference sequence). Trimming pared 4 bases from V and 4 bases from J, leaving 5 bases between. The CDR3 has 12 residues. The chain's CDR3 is CASSWEYNEQFF. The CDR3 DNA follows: TGTGCCAGCAGCTGGGAGTACAATGAGCAGTTCTTC.

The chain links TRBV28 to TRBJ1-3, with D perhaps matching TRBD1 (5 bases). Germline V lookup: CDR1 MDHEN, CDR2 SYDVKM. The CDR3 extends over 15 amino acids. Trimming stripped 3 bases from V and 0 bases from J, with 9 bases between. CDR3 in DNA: TGTGCCAGCAGTTTCGTAGGGGCCTCTGGAAACACCATATATTTT. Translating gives CASSFVGASGNTIYF.

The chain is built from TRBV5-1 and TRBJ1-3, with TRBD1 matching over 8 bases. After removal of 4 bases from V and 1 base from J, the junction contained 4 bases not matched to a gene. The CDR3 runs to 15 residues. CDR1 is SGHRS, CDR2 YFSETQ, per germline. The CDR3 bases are TGCGCCAGCAGCGAACAGGGGGAATCTGGAAACACCATATATTTT. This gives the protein CASSEQGESGNTIYF.

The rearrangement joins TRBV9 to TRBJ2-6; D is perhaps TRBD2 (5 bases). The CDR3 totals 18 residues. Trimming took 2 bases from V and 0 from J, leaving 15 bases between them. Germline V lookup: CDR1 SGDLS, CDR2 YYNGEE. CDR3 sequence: CASSVRPNLASGANVLTF. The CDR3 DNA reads TGTGCCAGCAGCGTGCGCCCTAATCTAGCCTCTGGGGCCAACGTCCTGACTTTC.

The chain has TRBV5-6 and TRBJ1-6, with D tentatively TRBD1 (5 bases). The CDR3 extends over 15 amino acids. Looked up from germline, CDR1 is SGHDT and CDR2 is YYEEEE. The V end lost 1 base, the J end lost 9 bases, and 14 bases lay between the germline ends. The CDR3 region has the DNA TGTGCCAGCAGCTTGTCCGGCAGGGTGTTTTCACCCCTCCACTTT. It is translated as CASSLSGRVFSPLHF. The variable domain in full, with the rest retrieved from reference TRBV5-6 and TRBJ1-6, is DAGVTQSPTHLIKTRGQQVTLRCSPKSGHDTVSWYQQALGQGPQFIFQYYEEEERQRGNFPDRFSGHQFPNYSSELNVNALLLGDSALYLCASSLSGRVFSPLHFGNGTRLTVT.

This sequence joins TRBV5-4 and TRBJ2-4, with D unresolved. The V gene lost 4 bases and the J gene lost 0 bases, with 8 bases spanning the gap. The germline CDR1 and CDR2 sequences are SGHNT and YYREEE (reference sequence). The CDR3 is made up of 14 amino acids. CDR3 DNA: TGTGCCAGCAGCCTCTCCCTAGCCAAAAACATTCAGTACTTC. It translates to CASSLSLAKNIQYF.

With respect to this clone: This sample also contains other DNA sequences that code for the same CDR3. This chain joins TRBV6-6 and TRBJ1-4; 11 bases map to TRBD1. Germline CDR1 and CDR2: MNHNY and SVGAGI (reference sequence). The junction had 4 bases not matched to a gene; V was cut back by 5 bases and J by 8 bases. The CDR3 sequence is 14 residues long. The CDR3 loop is CASSRTGGHEKLFF. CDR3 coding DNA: TGTGCCAGCAGTCGGACAGGGGGCCACGAAAAACTGTTTTTT.

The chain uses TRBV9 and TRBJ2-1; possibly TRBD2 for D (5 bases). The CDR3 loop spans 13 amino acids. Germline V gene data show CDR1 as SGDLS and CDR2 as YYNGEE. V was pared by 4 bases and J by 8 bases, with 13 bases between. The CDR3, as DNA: TGTGCCAGCAGCTTCAGATCCGGGGATGAGCAGTTCTTC. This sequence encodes CASSFRSGDEQFF.

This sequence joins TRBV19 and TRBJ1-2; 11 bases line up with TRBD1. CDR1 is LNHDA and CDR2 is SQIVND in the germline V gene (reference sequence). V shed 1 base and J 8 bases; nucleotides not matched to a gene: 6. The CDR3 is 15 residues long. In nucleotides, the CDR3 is TGTGCCAGTAGTATAGTGGACAGGGGGCTTGGCGGCTACACCTTC. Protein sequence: CASSIVDRGLGGYTF.

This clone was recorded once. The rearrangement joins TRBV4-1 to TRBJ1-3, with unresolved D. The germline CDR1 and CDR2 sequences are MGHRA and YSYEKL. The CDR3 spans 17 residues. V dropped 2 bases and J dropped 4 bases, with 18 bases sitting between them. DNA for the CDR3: TGCGCCAGCAGCCAAAACCCCCCGGGCGGACCCGGAAACACCATATATTTT. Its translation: CASSQNPPGGPGNTIYF.

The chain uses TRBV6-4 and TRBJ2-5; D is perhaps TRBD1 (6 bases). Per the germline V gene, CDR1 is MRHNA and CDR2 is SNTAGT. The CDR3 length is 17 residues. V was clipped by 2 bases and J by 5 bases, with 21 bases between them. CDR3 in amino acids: CASSDNLSTGLRETQYF. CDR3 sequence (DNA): TGTGCCAGCAGTGACAATCTATCGACAGGATTGAGGGAGACCCAGTACTTC.

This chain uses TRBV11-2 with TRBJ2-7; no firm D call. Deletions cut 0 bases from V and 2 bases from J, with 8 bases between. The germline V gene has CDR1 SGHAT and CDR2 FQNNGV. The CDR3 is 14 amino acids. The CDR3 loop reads CASSLDLQTYEQYF. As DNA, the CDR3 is TGTGCCAGCAGCTTAGATCTACAAACCTACGAGCAGTACTTC.

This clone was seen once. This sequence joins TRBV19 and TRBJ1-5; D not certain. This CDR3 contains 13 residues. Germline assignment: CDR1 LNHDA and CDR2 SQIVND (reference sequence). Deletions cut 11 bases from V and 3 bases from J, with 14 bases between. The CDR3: CASSPGNNQPQHF. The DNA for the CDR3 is TGTGCCTCCAGCCCGGGGAACAATCAGCCCCAGCATTTT.

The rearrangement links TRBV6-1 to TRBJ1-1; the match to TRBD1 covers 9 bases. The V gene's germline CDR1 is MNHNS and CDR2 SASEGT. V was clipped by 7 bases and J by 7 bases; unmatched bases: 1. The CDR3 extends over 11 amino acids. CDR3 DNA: TGTGCCAGCACGGACAGGGGTGAAGCTTTCTTT. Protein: CASTDRGEAFF.

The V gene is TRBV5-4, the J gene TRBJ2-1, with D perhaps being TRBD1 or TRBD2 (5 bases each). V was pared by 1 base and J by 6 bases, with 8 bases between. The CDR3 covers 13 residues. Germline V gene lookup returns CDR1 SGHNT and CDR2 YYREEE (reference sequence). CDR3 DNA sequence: TGTGCCAGCAGCTTGAGGGACCTCAATGAGCAGTTCTTC. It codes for CASSLRDLNEQFF.

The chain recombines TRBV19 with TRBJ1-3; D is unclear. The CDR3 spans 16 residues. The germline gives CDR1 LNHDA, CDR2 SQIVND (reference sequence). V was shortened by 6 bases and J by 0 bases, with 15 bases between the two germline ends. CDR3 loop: CASRDSRGDSGNTIYF. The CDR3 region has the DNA TGTGCCAGTAGAGACTCTCGGGGTGACTCTGGAAACACCATATATTTT. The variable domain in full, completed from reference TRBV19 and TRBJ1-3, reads DGGITQSPKYLFRKEGQNVTLSCEQNLNHDAMYWYRQDPGQGLRLIYYSQIVNDFQKGDIAEGYSVSREKKESFPLTVTSAQKNPTAFYLCASRDSRGDSGNTIYFGEGSWLTVV.

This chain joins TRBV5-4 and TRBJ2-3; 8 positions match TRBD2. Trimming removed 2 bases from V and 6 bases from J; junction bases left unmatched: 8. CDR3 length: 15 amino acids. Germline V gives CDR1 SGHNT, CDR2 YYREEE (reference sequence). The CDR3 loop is CASSLLREGRDTQYF. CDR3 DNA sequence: TGTGCCAGCAGCTTATTACGGGAGGGCCGCGATACGCAGTATTTT.

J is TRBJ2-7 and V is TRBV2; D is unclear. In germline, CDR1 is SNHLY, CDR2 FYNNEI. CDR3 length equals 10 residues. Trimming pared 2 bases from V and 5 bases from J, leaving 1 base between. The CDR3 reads CASSENEQYF. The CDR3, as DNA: TGTGCCAGCAGTGAAAACGAGCAGTACTTC. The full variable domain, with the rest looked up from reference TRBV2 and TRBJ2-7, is EPEVTQTPSHQVTQMGQEVILRCVPISNHLYFYWYRQILGQKVEFLVSFYNNEISEKSEIFDDQFSVERPDGSNFTLKIRSTKLEDSAMYFCASSENEQYFGPGTRLTVT.

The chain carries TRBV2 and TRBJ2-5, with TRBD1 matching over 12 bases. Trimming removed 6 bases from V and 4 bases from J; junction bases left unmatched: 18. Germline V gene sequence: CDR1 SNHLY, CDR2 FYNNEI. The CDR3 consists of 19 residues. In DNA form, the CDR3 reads TGTGCCAGCAGGAGGGGTCGGGGACAGGGGGCCCTACTAGGAGAGACCCAGTACTTC. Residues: CASRRGRGQGALLGETQYF.

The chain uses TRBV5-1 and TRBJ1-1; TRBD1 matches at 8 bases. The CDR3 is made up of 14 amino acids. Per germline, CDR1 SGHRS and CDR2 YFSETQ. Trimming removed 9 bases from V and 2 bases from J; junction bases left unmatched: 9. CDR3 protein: CATGQGKSNTEAFF. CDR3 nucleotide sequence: TGCGCCACCGGACAGGGTAAATCAAACACTGAAGCTTTCTTT.

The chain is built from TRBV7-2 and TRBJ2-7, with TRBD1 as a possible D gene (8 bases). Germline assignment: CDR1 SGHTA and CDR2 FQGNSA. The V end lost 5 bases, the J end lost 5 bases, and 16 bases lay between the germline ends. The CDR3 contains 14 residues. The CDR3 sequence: CASSARTGRDEQYF. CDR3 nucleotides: TGTGCCAGCAGCGCCAGGACAGGGAGGGACGAGCAGTACTTC.

The CDR3 nucleotides read TGTGCCAGTAGTATAGAACGGGGGAGCAATCAGCCCCAGCATTTT. Amino acid sequence: CASSIERGSNQPQHF. The chain carries TRBV19 and TRBJ1-5, with D perhaps matching TRBD1 (5 bases). V was clipped by 0 bases and J by 1 base, with 7 bases between them. Germline lookup yields CDR1 LNHDA and CDR2 SQIVND (reference sequence). The CDR3 is made up of 15 amino acids. The complete variable domain, with remaining parts taken from reference TRBV19 and TRBJ1-5, reads DGGITQSPKYLFRKEGQNVTLSCEQNLNHDAMYWYRQDPGQGLRLIYYSQIVNDFQKGDIAEGYSVSREKKESFPLTVTSAQKNPTAFYLCASSIERGSNQPQHFGDGTRLSIL.

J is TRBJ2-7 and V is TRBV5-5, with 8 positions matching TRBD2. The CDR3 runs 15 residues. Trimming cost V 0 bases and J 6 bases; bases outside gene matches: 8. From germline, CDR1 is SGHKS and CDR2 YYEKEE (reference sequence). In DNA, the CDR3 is TGTGCCAGCAGCTTGGCTTTCGCGGGAGGTGGCGAGCAGTACTTC. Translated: CASSLAFAGGGEQYF.